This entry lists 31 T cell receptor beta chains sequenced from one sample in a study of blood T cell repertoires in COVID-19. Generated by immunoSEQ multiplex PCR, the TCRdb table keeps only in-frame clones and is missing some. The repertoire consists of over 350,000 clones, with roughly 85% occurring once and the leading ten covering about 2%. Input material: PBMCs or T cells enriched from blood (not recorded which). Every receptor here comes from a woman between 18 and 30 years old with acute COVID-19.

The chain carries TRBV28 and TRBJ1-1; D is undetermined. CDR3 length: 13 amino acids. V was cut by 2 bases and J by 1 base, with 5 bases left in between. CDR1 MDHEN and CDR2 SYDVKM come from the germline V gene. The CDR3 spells CASSLLRNTEAFF. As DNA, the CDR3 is TGTGCCAGCAGTTTACTCAGGAACACTGAAGCTTTCTTT.

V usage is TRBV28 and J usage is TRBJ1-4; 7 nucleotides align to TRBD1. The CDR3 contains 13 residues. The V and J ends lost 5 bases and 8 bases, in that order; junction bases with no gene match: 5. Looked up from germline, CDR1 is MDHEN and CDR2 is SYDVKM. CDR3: CASSRTGYEKLFF. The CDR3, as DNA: TGTGCCAGCAGTCGGACAGGATACGAAAAACTGTTTTTT.

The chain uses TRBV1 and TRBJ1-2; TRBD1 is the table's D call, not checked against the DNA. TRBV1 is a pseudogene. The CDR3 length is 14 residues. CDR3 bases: TGCACCAGCAGCCAACCGGGACAAAACTATGGCTACACCTTC. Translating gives CTSSQPGQNYGYTF.

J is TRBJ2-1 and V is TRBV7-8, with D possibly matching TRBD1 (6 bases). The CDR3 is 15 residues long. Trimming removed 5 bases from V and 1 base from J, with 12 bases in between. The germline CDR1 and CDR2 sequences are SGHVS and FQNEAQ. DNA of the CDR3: TGTGCCAGCAGCCACACCGGACAGTCCTACAATGAGCAGTTCTTC. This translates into CASSHTGQSYNEQFF.

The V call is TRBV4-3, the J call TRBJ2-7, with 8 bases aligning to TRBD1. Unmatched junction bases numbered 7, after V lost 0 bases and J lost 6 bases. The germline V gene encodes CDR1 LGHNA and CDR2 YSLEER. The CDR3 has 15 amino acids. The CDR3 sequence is CASSQDRTGFLEQYF. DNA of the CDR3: TGCGCCAGCAGCCAAGACAGGACAGGGTTTCTCGAGCAGTACTTC.

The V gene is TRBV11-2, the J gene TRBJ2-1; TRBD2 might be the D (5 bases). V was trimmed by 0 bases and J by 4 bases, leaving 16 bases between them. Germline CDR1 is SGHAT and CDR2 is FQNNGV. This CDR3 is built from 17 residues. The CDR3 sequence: CASSLDEGTGNYNEQFF. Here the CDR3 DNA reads TGTGCCAGCAGCTTAGATGAGGGAACGGGGAATTACAATGAGCAGTTCTTC.

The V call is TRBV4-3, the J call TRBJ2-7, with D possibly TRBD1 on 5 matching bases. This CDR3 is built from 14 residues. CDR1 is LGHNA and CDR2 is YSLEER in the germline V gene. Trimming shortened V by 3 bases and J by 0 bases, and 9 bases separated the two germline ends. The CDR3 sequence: CASSQDTYSYEQYF. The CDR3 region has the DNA TGCGCCAGCAGCCAGGACACGTACTCCTACGAGCAGTACTTC.

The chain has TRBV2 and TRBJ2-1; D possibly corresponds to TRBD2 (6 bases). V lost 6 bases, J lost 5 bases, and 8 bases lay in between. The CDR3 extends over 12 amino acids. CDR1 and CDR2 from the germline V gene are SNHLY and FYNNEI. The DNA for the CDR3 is TGTGCCAGCAGGTCTAGCGACAATGAGCAGTTCTTC. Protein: CASRSSDNEQFF.

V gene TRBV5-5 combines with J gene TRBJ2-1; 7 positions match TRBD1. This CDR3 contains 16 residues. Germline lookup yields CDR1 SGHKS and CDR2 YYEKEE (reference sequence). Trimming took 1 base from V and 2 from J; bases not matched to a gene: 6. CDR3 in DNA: TGTGCCAGCAGCTTGTCCCCAGGGGGAACCTACAATGAGCAGTTCTTC. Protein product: CASSLSPGGTYNEQFF.

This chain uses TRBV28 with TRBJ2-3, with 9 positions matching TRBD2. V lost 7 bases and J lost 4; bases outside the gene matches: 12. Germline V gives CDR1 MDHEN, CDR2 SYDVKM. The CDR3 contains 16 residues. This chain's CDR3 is CASTLVAGGYADTQYF. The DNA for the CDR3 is TGTGCCAGCACCCTGGTGGCGGGAGGGTATGCAGATACGCAGTATTTT.

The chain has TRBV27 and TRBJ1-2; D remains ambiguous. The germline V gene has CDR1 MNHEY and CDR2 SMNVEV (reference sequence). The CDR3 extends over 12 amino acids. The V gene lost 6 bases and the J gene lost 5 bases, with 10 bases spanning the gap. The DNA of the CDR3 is TGTGCCAGCAGAGAGGGAGGGTATGGCTACACCTTC. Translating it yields CASREGGYGYTF.

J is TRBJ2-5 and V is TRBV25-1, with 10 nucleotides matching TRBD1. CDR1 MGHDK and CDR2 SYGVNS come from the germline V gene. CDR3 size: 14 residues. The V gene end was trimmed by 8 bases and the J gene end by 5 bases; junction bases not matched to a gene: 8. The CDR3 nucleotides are TGTGCCAGCGCAGACAGGGGGCTCTTGGAGACCCAGTACTTC. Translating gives CASADRGLLETQYF.

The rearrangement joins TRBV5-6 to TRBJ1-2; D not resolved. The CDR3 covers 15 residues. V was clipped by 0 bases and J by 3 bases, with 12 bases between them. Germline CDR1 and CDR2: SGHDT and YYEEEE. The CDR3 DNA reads TGTGCCAGCAGCTTGGTTGGGCAACCTTACTATGGCTACACCTTC. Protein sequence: CASSLVGQPYYGYTF. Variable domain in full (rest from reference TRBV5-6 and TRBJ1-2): DAGVTQSPTHLIKTRGQQVTLRCSPKSGHDTVSWYQQALGQGPQFIFQYYEEEERQRGNFPDRFSGHQFPNYSSELNVNALLLGDSALYLCASSLVGQPYYGYTFGSGTRLTVV.

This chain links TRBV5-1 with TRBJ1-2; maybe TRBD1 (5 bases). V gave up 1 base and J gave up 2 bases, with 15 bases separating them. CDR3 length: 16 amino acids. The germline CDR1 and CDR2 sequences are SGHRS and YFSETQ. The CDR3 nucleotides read TGCGCCAGCAGCTTGATAAACTCGCAGGGCAACTATGGCTACACCTTC. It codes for CASSLINSQGNYGYTF.

The DNA of the CDR3 is TGTGCCAGCAGTTACAGGGCAGGGGCCCCTACTGAAGCTTTCTTT. It specifies CASSYRAGAPTEAFF. V and J are TRBV6-5 and TRBJ1-1; weak D call: TRBD1 (6 bases). The CDR3 contains 15 residues. V was shortened by 2 bases and J by 5 bases, with 15 bases between the two germline ends. Germline-derived CDR1 and CDR2 are MNHEY and SVGAGI.

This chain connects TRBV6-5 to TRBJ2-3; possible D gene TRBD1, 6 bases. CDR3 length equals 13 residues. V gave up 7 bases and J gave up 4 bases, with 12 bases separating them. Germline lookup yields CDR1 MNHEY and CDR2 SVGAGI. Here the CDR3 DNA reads TGTGCCAGCAACTCACAGGGCCCAGATACGCAGTATTTT. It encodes CASNSQGPDTQYF.

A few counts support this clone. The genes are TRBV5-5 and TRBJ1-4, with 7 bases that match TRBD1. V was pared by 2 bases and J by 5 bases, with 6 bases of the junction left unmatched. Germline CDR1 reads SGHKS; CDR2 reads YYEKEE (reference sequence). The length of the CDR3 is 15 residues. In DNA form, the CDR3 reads TGTGCCAGCAGCTTCCTCCGGGACAGCAATGAAAAACTGTTTTTT. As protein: CASSFLRDSNEKLFF.

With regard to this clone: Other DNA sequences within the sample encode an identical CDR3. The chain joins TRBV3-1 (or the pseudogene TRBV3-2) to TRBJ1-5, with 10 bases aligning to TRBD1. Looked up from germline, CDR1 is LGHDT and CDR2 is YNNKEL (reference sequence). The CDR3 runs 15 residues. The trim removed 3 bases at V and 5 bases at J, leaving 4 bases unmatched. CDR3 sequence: CASSQAGQGDQPQHF. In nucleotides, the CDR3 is TGTGCCAGCAGCCAGGCCGGACAGGGGGATCAGCCCCAGCATTTT.

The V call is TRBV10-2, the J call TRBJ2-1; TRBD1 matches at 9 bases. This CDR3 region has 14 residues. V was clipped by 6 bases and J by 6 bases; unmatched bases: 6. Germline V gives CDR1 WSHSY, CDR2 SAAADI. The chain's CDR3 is CASRPGQGANEQFF. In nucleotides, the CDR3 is TGCGCCAGCAGGCCGGGACAGGGAGCCAATGAGCAGTTCTTC.

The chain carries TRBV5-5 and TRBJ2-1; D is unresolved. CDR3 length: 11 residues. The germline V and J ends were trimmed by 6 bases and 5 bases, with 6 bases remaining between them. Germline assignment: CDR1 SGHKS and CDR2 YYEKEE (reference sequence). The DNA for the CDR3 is TGTGCCAGCAAGCTAAACAATGAGCAGTTCTTC. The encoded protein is CASKLNNEQFF.

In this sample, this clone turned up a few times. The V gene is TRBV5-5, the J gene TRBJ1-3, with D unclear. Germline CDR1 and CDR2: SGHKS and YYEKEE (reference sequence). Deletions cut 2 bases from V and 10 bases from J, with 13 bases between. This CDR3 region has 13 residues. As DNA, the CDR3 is TGTGCCAGCAGCTTAACGGGTGAAGGAACCATATATTTT. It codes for CASSLTGEGTIYF.

Here the CDR3 DNA reads TGCAGCGTTGAGCGACAGGGGATGCTAACCGGGGAGCTGTTTTTT. Amino acids: CSVERQGMLTGELFF. The chain uses TRBV29-1 and TRBJ2-2; 8 bases map to TRBD1. The CDR3 extends over 15 amino acids. The germline V gene has CDR1 SQVTM and CDR2 ANQGSEA. J gave up 5 bases and V 3 bases, and 8 bases lay outside the gene matches.

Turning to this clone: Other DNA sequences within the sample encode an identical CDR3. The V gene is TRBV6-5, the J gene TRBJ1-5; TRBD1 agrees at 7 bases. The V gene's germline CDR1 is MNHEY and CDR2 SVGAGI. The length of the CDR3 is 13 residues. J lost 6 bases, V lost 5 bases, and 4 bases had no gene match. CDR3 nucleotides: TGTGCCAGCAGTCGTACAGGGGTTCAGCCCCAGCATTTT. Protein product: CASSRTGVQPQHF.

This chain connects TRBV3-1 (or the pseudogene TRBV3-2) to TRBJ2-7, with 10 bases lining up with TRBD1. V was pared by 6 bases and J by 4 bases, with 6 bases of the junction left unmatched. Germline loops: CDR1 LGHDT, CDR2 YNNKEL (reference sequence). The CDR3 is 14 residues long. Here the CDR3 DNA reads TGTGCCAGCAGTCTGGGGACAGGGGTATACGAGCAGTACTTC. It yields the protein CASSLGTGVYEQYF.

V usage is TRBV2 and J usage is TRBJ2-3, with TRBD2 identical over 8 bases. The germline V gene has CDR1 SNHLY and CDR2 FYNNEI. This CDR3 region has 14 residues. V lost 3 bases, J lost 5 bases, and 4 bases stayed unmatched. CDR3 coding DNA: TGTGCCAGCAGTGATCGGGGGGGCAGAGATACGCAGTATTTT. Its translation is CASSDRGGRDTQYF.

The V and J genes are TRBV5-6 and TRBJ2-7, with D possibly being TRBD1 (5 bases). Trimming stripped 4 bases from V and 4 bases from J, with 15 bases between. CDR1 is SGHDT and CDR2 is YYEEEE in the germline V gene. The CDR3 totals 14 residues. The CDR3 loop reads CASSRPRGLYEQYF. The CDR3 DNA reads TGTGCCAGCAGCAGGCCAAGGGGCCTATACGAGCAGTACTTC.

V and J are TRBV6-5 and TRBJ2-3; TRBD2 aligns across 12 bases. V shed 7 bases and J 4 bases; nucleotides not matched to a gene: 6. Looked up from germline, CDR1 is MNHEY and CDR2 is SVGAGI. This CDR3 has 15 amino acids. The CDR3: CASIRGLAGPDTQYF. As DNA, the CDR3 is TGTGCCAGCATCCGAGGACTAGCGGGACCAGATACGCAGTATTTT.

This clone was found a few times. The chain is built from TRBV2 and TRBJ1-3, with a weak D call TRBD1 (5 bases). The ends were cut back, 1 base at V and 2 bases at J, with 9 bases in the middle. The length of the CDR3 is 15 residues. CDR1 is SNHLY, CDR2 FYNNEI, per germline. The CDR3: CASSEGPRAGNTIYF. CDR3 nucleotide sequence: TGTGCCAGCAGTGAAGGACCCAGGGCTGGAAACACCATATATTTT.

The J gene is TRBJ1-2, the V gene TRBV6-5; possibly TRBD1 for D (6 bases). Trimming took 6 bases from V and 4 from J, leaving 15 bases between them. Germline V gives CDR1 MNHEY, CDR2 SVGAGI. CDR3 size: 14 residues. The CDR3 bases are TGTGCCAGCAGCGCCCCGGGGACACCCTATGGCTACACCTTC. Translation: CASSAPGTPYGYTF.

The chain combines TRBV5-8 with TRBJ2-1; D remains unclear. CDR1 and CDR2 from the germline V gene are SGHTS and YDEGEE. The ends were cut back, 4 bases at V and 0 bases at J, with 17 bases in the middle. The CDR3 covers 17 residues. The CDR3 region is CASSPTFPDSSYNEQFF. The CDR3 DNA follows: TGTGCCAGCAGCCCTACTTTCCCCGATAGCTCCTACAATGAGCAGTTCTTC. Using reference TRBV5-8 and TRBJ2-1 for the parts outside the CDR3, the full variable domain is EAGVTQSPTHLIKTRGQQATLRCSPISGHTSVYWYQQALGLGLQFLLWYDEGEERNRGNFPPRFSGRQFPNYSSELNVNALELEDSALYLCASSPTFPDSSYNEQFFGPGTRLTVL.

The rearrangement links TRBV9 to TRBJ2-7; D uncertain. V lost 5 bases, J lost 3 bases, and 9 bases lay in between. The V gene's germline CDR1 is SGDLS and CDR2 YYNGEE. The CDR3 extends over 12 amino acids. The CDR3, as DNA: TGTGCCAGCAGTCCCCGGTTCTACGAGCAGTACTTC. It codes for CASSPRFYEQYF.